The 11 T cell receptor beta chains below come from one sample, sequenced in a study of Tregs in tolerant kidney transplant recipients. The data were produced by immunoSEQ multiplex PCR, yet TCRdb's version contains in-frame clones alone and is incomplete. The sample holds about 83,000 clones, around 98% seen once. The sequencing used CD4+ T cells from blood, collected before the transplant. Receptors originate from a human donor who received a combined kidney and bone marrow transplant.

V gene TRBV27 combines with J gene TRBJ1-1, with D hard to call. This CDR3 has 15 residues. The germline gives CDR1 MNHEY, CDR2 SMNVEV (reference sequence). V dropped 3 bases and J dropped 1 base, with 12 bases sitting between them. The CDR3 nucleotides are TGTGCCAGCAGTTTCGCTAGGCCCCCGAACACTGAAGCTTTCTTT. This codes for CASSFARPPNTEAFF.

The chain couples TRBV7-2 to TRBJ1-1, with 8 bases aligning to TRBD1. The germline gives CDR1 SGHTA, CDR2 FQGNSA. This CDR3 spans 19 amino acids. The V segment lost 0 bases and the J segment 1 base; nucleotides outside the gene matches: 13. This chain's CDR3 is CASSLAYHRGGFTNTEAFF. The CDR3, as DNA: TGTGCCAGCAGCTTAGCGTATCACAGGGGGGGATTTACGAACACTGAAGCTTTCTTT. The full variable domain, completed using reference TRBV7-2 and TRBJ1-1, is GAGVSQSPSNKVTEKGKDVELRCDPISGHTALYWYRQSLGQGLEFLIYFQGNSAPDKSGLPSDRFSAERTGGSVSTLTIQRTQQEDSAVYLCASSLAYHRGGFTNTEAFFGQGTRLTVV.

The chain combines TRBV6-1 with TRBJ1-6; D not resolved. Germline V CDR1 and CDR2: MNHNS, SASEGT. The CDR3 has 15 amino acids. The germline V and J ends were trimmed by 4 bases and 5 bases, with 12 bases remaining between them. The CDR3 is CASSARAPNNSPLHF. CDR3 nucleotides: TGTGCCAGCAGTGCGAGGGCACCGAATAATTCACCCCTCCACTTT.

The chain uses TRBV9 and TRBJ2-7, with D possibly being TRBD2 (5 bases). The CDR3 consists of 15 residues. Deletions cut 0 bases from V and 3 bases from J, with 13 bases between. The germline V gene encodes CDR1 SGDLS and CDR2 YYNGEE. CDR3 sequence (DNA): TGTGCCAGCAGCGTAGCTGGAGGCGCCCACTACGAGCAGTACTTC. As protein: CASSVAGGAHYEQYF.

The rearrangement links TRBV7-8 to TRBJ2-1; the D is unclear. This CDR3 has 16 residues. V was clipped by 5 bases and J by 1 base, with 15 bases between them. The germline V gene encodes CDR1 SGHVS and CDR2 FQNEAQ. The DNA of the CDR3 is TGTGCCAGCAGCGAGAGCGCCCACTTGTCCTACAATGAGCAGTTCTTC. Translated: CASSESAHLSYNEQFF.

The rearrangement uses TRBV25-1 and TRBJ2-5; TRBD1 agrees at 7 bases. The germline gives CDR1 MGHDK, CDR2 SYGVNS. The CDR3 covers 18 residues. V shed 1 base, J shed 5 bases, and the junction held 16 bases outside the gene matches. The CDR3 loop is CASSESYHRDRGKETQYF. CDR3 DNA sequence: TGTGCCAGCAGTGAATCGTATCACCGGGACAGAGGGAAGGAGACCCAGTACTTC. Drawing the rest from reference TRBV25-1 and TRBJ2-5, the complete variable domain is EADIYQTPRYLVIGTGKKITLECSQTMGHDKMYWYQQDPGMELHLIHYSYGVNSTEKGDLSSESTVSRIRTEHFPLTLESARPSHTSQYLCASSESYHRDRGKETQYFGPGTRLLVL.

The chain joins TRBV10-3 to TRBJ2-1; 13 bases fit TRBD2. The CDR3 spans 18 residues. Germline CDR1 ENHRY, CDR2 SYGVKD. V lost 3 bases and J lost 0; bases outside the gene matches: 5. CDR3 sequence reads: CAISDPGLAGNSYNEQFF. The CDR3 region has the DNA TGTGCCATCAGTGACCCGGGACTAGCGGGGAACTCCTACAATGAGCAGTTCTTC.

This chain connects TRBV30 to TRBJ1-6; 7 nucleotides agree with TRBD1. The CDR3 is 13 residues long. Germline values: CDR1 GTSNPN, CDR2 SVGIG (reference sequence). Trimming at V came to 0 bases and at J to 13 bases, leaving 6 bases not matched to a gene. CDR3 loop: CAWSVLDRVPLHF. The CDR3 coding sequence is TGTGCCTGGAGTGTCCTTGACAGGGTTCCCCTCCACTTT. The variable domain in full, with the rest retrieved from reference TRBV30 and TRBJ1-6, is SQTIHQWPATLVQPVGSPLSLECTVEGTSNPNLYWYRQAAGRGLQLLFYSVGIGQISSEVPQNLSASRPQDRQFILSSKKLLLSDSGFYLCAWSVLDRVPLHFGNGTRLTVT.

V is TRBV29-1 and J is TRBJ1-1, with 9 bases matching TRBD1. The CDR3 totals 14 residues. The germline V gene encodes CDR1 SQVTM and CDR2 ANQGSEA. The J segment lost 4 bases and the V segment lost 3 bases, leaving 6 bases of the junction unmatched. The CDR3: CSVDRETGGTEAFF. The CDR3 nucleotides are TGCAGCGTTGATCGTGAGACAGGGGGCACTGAAGCTTTCTTT. The whole variable domain, remainder taken from reference TRBV29-1 and TRBJ1-1, is SAVISQKPSRDICQRGTSLTIQCQVDSQVTMMFWYRQQPGQSLTLIATANQGSEATYESGFVIDKFPISRPNLTFSTLTVSNMSPEDSSIYLCSVDRETGGTEAFFGQGTRLTVV.

The rearrangement joins TRBV27 to TRBJ2-6; D ambiguous. V lost 2 bases to trimming and J lost 0 bases, with 8 bases between them. The length of the CDR3 is 16 residues. Germline V lookup: CDR1 MNHEY, CDR2 SMNVEV (reference sequence). The CDR3: CASSLILSSGANVLTF. The CDR3 nucleotides read TGTGCCAGCAGTTTAATCCTTAGCTCTGGGGCCAACGTCCTGACTTTC.

The rearrangement uses TRBV4-3 and TRBJ1-1, with no clear D. This CDR3 comprises 14 residues. Per germline, CDR1 LGHNA and CDR2 YSLEER. V was cut by 0 bases and J by 1 base, with 6 bases left in between. CDR3 region: CASSQDRANTEAFF. The CDR3 DNA sequence: TGCGCCAGCAGCCAAGATCGCGCGAACACTGAAGCTTTCTTT.